This entry is about one TCR beta chain. Antigen: not known. Trimming removed 0 bases at V and 2 bases at J, with 10 bases between. Germline assignment: CDR1 SGHVS and CDR2 FNYEAQ. The CDR3 totals 16 residues. The method was immunoSEQ multiplex PCR; TCRdb's version includes in-frame clones alone and lacks a portion of them. The sample has about 120,000 clones; 88% are singletons. The sample originates from a study of T cell responses to AZD1222 COVID-19 vaccine. Study-level findings and limits: The sample set comprised mostly white British donors with more females, and clonal diversity was possibly underestimated. Vaccine-related CD4 TCRs covered spike, predominating at 160-218 and 743-854. When two AZD1222 doses had been given, Spike-specific TCR breadth and depth rose. Reportedly, close to half of spike-specific TCRs are directed against unmutated variant regions.

The clonotype comes from an adult in good health. This sequence joins TRBV7-6 and TRBJ2-2; TRBD2 is a possible D gene (5 bases). Here the sequenced sample was peripheral blood, taken on day 0 of AZD1222 vaccination. In DNA form, the CDR3 reads TGTGCCAGCAGCTTAGCGAGCGGAACAAACACCGGGGAGCTGTTTTTT. It yields the protein CASSLASGTNTGELFF.